The 28 T cell receptor beta chains in this list originate from one sample, sequenced in a study of T cell responses to AZD1222 COVID-19 vaccine. Generated by immunoSEQ multiplex PCR, the TCRdb table keeps only in-frame clones and is missing some. The sample shows 95,000 to 150,000 clones, 80% to 90% of them seen only once. The specimen comprised peripheral blood, sampled on day 0 of AZD1222 vaccination. Source of these receptors: an adult in good health.

The V and J genes are TRBV3-1 (or the pseudogene TRBV3-2) and TRBJ1-3; no reliable D call. The germline V gene encodes CDR1 LGHDT and CDR2 YNNKEL (reference sequence). The CDR3 extends over 16 amino acids. V shed 0 bases and J shed 0 bases, with 9 bases lying between them. CDR3: CASSQDSGTSGNTIYF. Written as DNA, the CDR3 is TGTGCCAGCAGCCAAGATTCCGGAACCTCTGGAAACACCATATATTTT.

CDR3 coding DNA: TGTGCCAGCAGTTACCGGCAGGGGACCATGAACACTGAAGCTTTCTTT. Its translation: CASSYRQGTMNTEAFF. This chain links TRBV6-2 or TRBV6-3 with TRBJ1-1, with D possibly being TRBD1 (6 bases). CDR3 size: 16 residues. Trimming stripped 2 bases from V and 0 bases from J, with 13 bases between. CDR1 is MNHEY, CDR2 SVGEGT, per germline.

The chain is built from TRBV6-5 and TRBJ2-7; D not certain. The V end was cut by 6 bases, the J end by 3 bases, with 18 bases between. CDR1 is MNHEY and CDR2 is SVGAGI in the germline V gene. CDR3 length: 15 residues. CDR3 nucleotide sequence: TGTGCCAGCAGGTCCCCAGGACGGGCCGGCTACGAGCAGTACTTC. Its translation is CASRSPGRAGYEQYF.

J is TRBJ2-7 and V is TRBV5-4, with 12 bases lining up with TRBD1. CDR3 length equals 16 residues. CDR1 SGHNT and CDR2 YYREEE come from the germline V gene (reference sequence). V trimming: 6 bases; J trimming: 4 bases; junction bases outside the gene matches: 11. Written as DNA, the CDR3 is TGTGCCAGCACCCCCAGGGGGGACAGGGGGCGATACGAGCAGTACTTC. Amino acid sequence: CASTPRGDRGRYEQYF.

In its sample, this clone was seen a few times. The rearrangement joins TRBV5-6 to TRBJ2-7; D gene uncertain. V lost 0 bases, J lost 0 bases, and 10 bases lay in between. The CDR3 spans 15 residues. Germline V gene data show CDR1 as SGHDT and CDR2 as YYEEEE. The DNA of the CDR3 is TGTGCCAGCAGCTTGGGCAGTCTTAGCTCCTACGAGCAGTACTTC. Protein product: CASSLGSLSSYEQYF.

This rearrangement joins TRBV3-1 (or the pseudogene TRBV3-2) to TRBJ1-1; D possibly corresponds to TRBD1 (5 bases). Germline CDR1 LGHDT, CDR2 YNNKEL (reference sequence). The V and J ends lost 7 bases and 1 base respectively, with 19 bases between them. CDR3 length: 16 residues. The CDR3 coding sequence is TGTGCCAGCATCAACCACCCGGGGGATTCGAACACTGAAGCTTTCTTT. Protein sequence: CASINHPGDSNTEAFF.

The chain carries TRBV5-1 and TRBJ2-2; TRBD1 agrees at 8 bases. CDR1 and CDR2 from the germline V gene are SGHRS and YFSETQ. The CDR3 totals 16 residues. With 2 bases clipped from V and 3 bases from J, the junction kept 6 bases outside the gene matches. The CDR3 DNA sequence: TGCGCCAGCAGCTTCCCAGCAGGGGGCGACACCGGGGAGCTGTTTTTT. It is translated as CASSFPAGGDTGELFF.

V and J are TRBV18 and TRBJ2-1; the match to TRBD1 covers 8 bases. The CDR3 totals 16 residues. The germline V gene has CDR1 KGHSH and CDR2 LQKENI. V dropped 1 base and J dropped 4; count of bases not matched to a gene: 6. The CDR3 DNA follows: TGTGCCAGCTCACCACGATCAGGGGGCGGTTACAATGAGCAGTTCTTC. Translating gives CASSPRSGGGYNEQFF. Combining the CDR3 with reference TRBV18 and TRBJ2-1 gives the whole variable domain NAGVMQNPRHLVRRRGQEARLRCSPMKGHSHVYWYRQLPEEGLKFMVYLQKENIIDESGMPKERFSAEFPKEGPSILRIQQVVRGDSAAYFCASSPRSGGGYNEQFFGPGTRLTVL.

The chain has TRBV13 and TRBJ2-2, with D tentatively TRBD1 (6 bases). The length of the CDR3 is 14 residues. From germline, CDR1 is PRHDT and CDR2 FYEKMQ (reference sequence). Trimming pared 5 bases from V and 4 bases from J, leaving 11 bases between. The CDR3 region is CASSIPDSTGELFF. CDR3 nucleotides: TGTGCCAGCAGCATCCCGGACAGCACCGGGGAGCTGTTTTTT. Variable domain in full (rest from reference TRBV13 and TRBJ2-2): AAGVIQSPRHLIKEKRETATLKCYPIPRHDTVYWYQQGPGQDPQFLISFYEKMQSDKGSIPDRFSAQQFSDYHSELNMSSLELGDSALYFCASSIPDSTGELFFGEGSRLTVL.

The chain combines TRBV12-3 or TRBV12-4 with TRBJ1-4; D is possibly TRBD1 (6 bases). The CDR3 has 13 amino acids. The ends were cut back, 7 bases at V and 8 bases at J, with 14 bases in the middle. In DNA form, the CDR3 reads TGTGCCAGCAACATAGGGGGGGCGGAAAAACTGTTTTTT. Protein: CASNIGGAEKLFF.

This clone came up a few times. The V gene is TRBV5-8, the J gene TRBJ1-6; D might be TRBD1 (5 bases). V dropped 5 bases and J dropped 4 bases, with 13 bases sitting between them. This CDR3 is built from 15 residues. Germline assignment: CDR1 SGHTS and CDR2 YDEGEE. CDR3 sequence (DNA): TGTGCCAGCAGGGCAGGGCCGAATTATAATTCACCCCTCCACTTT. It encodes CASRAGPNYNSPLHF.

This clone was observed a single time. V gene TRBV5-1 combines with J gene TRBJ2-3, with D possibly matching TRBD1 (5 bases). Trimming stripped 4 bases from V and 6 bases from J, with 18 bases between. From germline, CDR1 is SGHRS and CDR2 YFSETQ. The CDR3 has 15 amino acids. CDR3: CASSPDSLRADTQYF. The CDR3 coding sequence is TGCGCCAGCAGCCCCGACAGCCTAAGGGCCGATACGCAGTATTTT.

This sequence joins TRBV21-1 and TRBJ2-5; the table's D call, TRBD2, was not checked against the DNA. TRBV21-1 is assigned pseudogene status. This CDR3 is 17 amino acids long. CDR3 DNA sequence: TGTGCCAGCAGCAAATCGGGGGGACTAGCGGCGGGAGAGACCCAGTACTTC. This codes for CASSKSGGLAAGETQYF.

The rearrangement uses TRBV13 and TRBJ1-1; maybe TRBD1 (6 bases). The length of the CDR3 is 14 residues. Germline-derived CDR1 and CDR2 are PRHDT and FYEKMQ (reference sequence). V was shortened by 3 bases and J by 2 bases, with 10 bases between the two germline ends. The CDR3 DNA follows: TGTGCCAGCAGCTTGACAGGATTTAACACTGAAGCTTTCTTT. Translating gives CASSLTGFNTEAFF.

The chain combines TRBV5-4 with TRBJ2-3; 8 bases agree with TRBD2. V lost 0 bases, J lost 5 bases, and 11 bases stayed unmatched. The germline V gene encodes CDR1 SGHNT and CDR2 YYREEE (reference sequence). This CDR3 region has 17 residues. CDR3 sequence (DNA): TGTGCCAGCAGCTTGGTCGGGACTAGTCGGGCGGGAGATACGCAGTATTTT. This gives the protein CASSLVGTSRAGDTQYF.

The chain has TRBV5-8 and TRBJ1-2; D not resolved. V gave up 0 bases and J gave up 7 bases, with 10 bases separating them. The CDR3 loop spans 13 amino acids. Germline V gives CDR1 SGHTS, CDR2 YDEGEE. DNA for the CDR3: TGTGCCAGCAGCTTGGGTCCTGGAGTTGGCTACACCTTC. Translated, it gives CASSLGPGVGYTF.

The chain recombines TRBV14 with TRBJ2-1, with D uncertain. V was cut by 6 bases and J by 1 base, with 13 bases left in between. The CDR3 runs 15 residues. CDR1 and CDR2 from the germline V gene are SGHDN and FVKESK. The CDR3 is CASSFISLSYNEQFF. In DNA, the CDR3 is TGTGCCAGCAGTTTTATTTCCCTTTCCTACAATGAGCAGTTCTTC.

J is TRBJ1-1 and V is TRBV2; no reliable D call. The CDR3 is made up of 14 amino acids. Trimming stripped 4 bases from V and 6 bases from J, with 15 bases between. Germline V lookup: CDR1 SNHLY, CDR2 FYNNEI. The CDR3 DNA is TGTGCCAGCAGTGTCGACTGGACGATTCCTGAAGCTTTCTTT. Amino acids: CASSVDWTIPEAFF.

The gene calls are TRBV2 and TRBJ1-2, with 7 bases identical to TRBD1. CDR3 length: 13 residues. CDR1 and CDR2 (germline): SNHLY, FYNNEI. V was clipped by 6 bases and J by 3 bases; unmatched bases: 4. Here the CDR3 DNA reads TGTGCCAGCAGAGGGGACAGCCACTATGGCTACACCTTC. Protein: CASRGDSHYGYTF.

In DNA form, the CDR3 reads TGTGCCAGCAGACCTTACGCGGGGGGGCCGGATGAGCAGTACTTC. It is translated as CASRPYAGGPDEQYF. The chain couples TRBV7-9 to TRBJ2-7; 9 bases line up with TRBD2. This CDR3 has 15 residues. After removal of 6 bases from V and 7 bases from J, the junction contained 13 bases not matched to a gene. Germline V gene sequence: CDR1 SEHNR, CDR2 FQNEAQ (reference sequence).

V and J are TRBV5-1 and TRBJ2-7; 8 bases fit TRBD1. The ends lost 4 bases at V and 8 bases at J; junction bases unmatched: 5. There are 12 residues in the CDR3. Germline-derived CDR1 and CDR2 are SGHRS and YFSETQ. DNA for the CDR3: TGCGCCAGCAGCACCGGACAGGGAAAGCAGTACTTC. This gives the protein CASSTGQGKQYF.

The V call is TRBV5-1, the J call TRBJ2-2; D possibly matches TRBD1 or TRBD2 (5 bases each). The V gene's germline CDR1 is SGHRS and CDR2 YFSETQ. V was pared by 2 bases and J by 4 bases, with 12 bases between. This CDR3 has 15 residues. For the CDR3, the DNA is TGCGCCAGCAGCTTCGGGGCCTCGAGCACCGGGGAGCTGTTTTTT. Translated: CASSFGASSTGELFF.

The table lists this clone with a count of one. The chain recombines TRBV3-1 (or the pseudogene TRBV3-2) with TRBJ1-1; D call uncertain. V was clipped by 0 bases and J by 9 bases, with 14 bases between them. CDR3 length equals 14 residues. From germline, CDR1 is LGHDT and CDR2 YNNKEL (reference sequence). In DNA, the CDR3 is TGTGCCAGCAGCCAAGATGGGAACAGCGACCAAGCTTTCTTT. Protein product: CASSQDGNSDQAFF.

The rearrangement links TRBV9 to TRBJ1-3; D uncertain. Trimming shortened V by 4 bases and J by 0 bases, and 5 bases separated the two germline ends. CDR3 length: 13 amino acids. Germline-derived CDR1 and CDR2 are SGDLS and YYNGEE. This CDR3 reads CASSKDSGNTIYF. CDR3 nucleotide sequence: TGTGCCAGCAGCAAGGACTCTGGAAACACCATATATTTT. Full variable domain (rest looked up from reference TRBV9 and TRBJ1-3): DSGVTQTPKHLITATGQRVTLRCSPRSGDLSVYWYQQSLDQGLQFLIQYYNGEERAKGNILERFSAQQFPDLHSELNLSSLELGDSALYFCASSKDSGNTIYFGEGSWLTVV.

The rearrangement uses TRBV4-2 and TRBJ2-1; D is possibly TRBD2 (6 bases). Germline V gives CDR1 LGHNA, CDR2 YNFKEQ. The CDR3 is made up of 15 amino acids. Trimming cost V 4 bases and J 2 bases, with 12 bases left between them. The CDR3 bases are TGTGCCAGCAGCCCGGAGTGGGGGGCCTACAATGAGCAGTTCTTC. This codes for CASSPEWGAYNEQFF.

The chain carries TRBV6-5 and TRBJ1-1; 8 positions agree with TRBD1. V was clipped by 5 bases and J by 5 bases; unmatched bases: 4. The CDR3 is 13 amino acids. The germline V gene encodes CDR1 MNHEY and CDR2 SVGAGI. The CDR3 DNA reads TGTGCCAGCAGTCTCGACAGGGGTACTGAAGCTTTCTTT. It yields the protein CASSLDRGTEAFF.

This chain links TRBV2 with TRBJ2-4; TRBD1 aligns across 7 bases. Looked up from germline, CDR1 is SNHLY and CDR2 is FYNNEI. V gave up 3 bases and J gave up 11 bases; unmatched junction bases: 4. The CDR3 contains 12 residues. The CDR3 DNA reads TGTGCCAGCAGTGAGGGGACAGCCGTTCAGTACTTC. This translates into CASSEGTAVQYF.

This clone was observed a single time. The chain employs TRBV7-7 and TRBJ2-7, with D unclear. CDR1 and CDR2 from the germline V gene are SSHAT and FNYEAQ (reference sequence). The CDR3 runs to 15 residues. Trimming shortened V by 5 bases and J by 3 bases, and 17 bases separated the two germline ends. The chain's CDR3 is CASSPSWNNLYEQYF. The CDR3 DNA sequence: TGTGCCAGCAGCCCGTCGTGGAATAACCTCTACGAGCAGTACTTC.